One sample yielded the 31 T cell receptor beta chains listed below, sequenced in a study of type 1 regulatory T cells. Overall study findings and caveats: Compared with non-type 1 regulatory T cells, type 1 regulatory T cells showed a more restricted TCR repertoire.

TCRdb recomputed calls from the reads with MiXCR, one row per CDR3 protein. The sample records tens of thousands of distinct CDR3 sequences, about 20% being singletons. The antigens of these receptors remain unknown. Material: cultured type 1 regulatory T (Tr1) cells, either the whole culture or a sorted fraction (not recorded which). The receptors derive from a human donor in good health.

The rearrangement uses TRBV5-1 and TRBJ2-1; 10 nucleotides line up with TRBD2. This CDR3 is built from 16 residues. V trimming: 4 bases; J trimming: 7 bases; junction bases outside the gene matches: 11. CDR1 and CDR2 (germline): SGHRS, YFSETQ. The CDR3 reads CASSTRSSGGSNEQFF. CDR3 nucleotides: TGCGCCAGCAGCACCCGCTCTAGCGGGGGCTCGAATGAGCAGTTCTTC. Filled out from reference TRBV5-1 and TRBJ2-1, the complete variable domain reads KAGVTQTPRYLIKTRGQQVTLSCSPISGHRSVSWYQQTPGQGLQFLFEYFSETQRNKGNFPGRFSGRQFSNSRSEMNVSTLELGDSALYLCASSTRSSGGSNEQFFGPGTRLTVL.

Only a few counts were recorded for this clonotype. The chain carries TRBV29-1 and TRBJ2-7, with D tentatively TRBD1 (6 bases). V lost 4 bases, J lost 0 bases, and 13 bases lay in between. The CDR3 totals 14 residues. From germline, CDR1 is SQVTM and CDR2 ANQGSEA. The CDR3 coding sequence is TGCAGCGTTGTTCTCGCGACAGGCTCCTACGAGCAGTACTTC. Residues: CSVVLATGSYEQYF.

This clonotype has more than one count but fewer than ten. The chain is built from TRBV12-3 or TRBV12-4 and TRBJ1-2; no clear D. This CDR3 comprises 13 residues. Trimming shortened V by 6 bases and J by 3 bases, and 11 bases separated the two germline ends. The CDR3 DNA is TGTGCCAGCAGCCCCGGAGAGGACTATGGCTACACCTTC. It codes for CASSPGEDYGYTF.

The table lists this clonotype with many counts. The chain employs TRBV4-2 and TRBJ1-3; D gene ambiguous. Germline lookup yields CDR1 LGHNA and CDR2 YNFKEQ. The V gene lost 0 bases and the J gene lost 4 bases, with 10 bases spanning the gap. This CDR3 is 15 amino acids long. The CDR3 DNA follows: TGTGCCAGCAGCCAAGATAGCACCCGGGGAAACACCATATATTTT. Translating gives CASSQDSTRGNTIYF.

The rearrangement joins TRBV18 to TRBJ2-7; TRBD1 matches at 12 bases. J gave up 5 bases and V 8 bases, and 7 bases lay outside the gene matches. The CDR3 has 14 amino acids. Germline V gives CDR1 KGHSH, CDR2 LQKENI. The CDR3 DNA follows: TGTGCCAGCGAACCCGGGACAGGGGGCAACGAGCAGTACTTC. It specifies CASEPGTGGNEQYF.

The V gene is TRBV25-1, the J gene TRBJ1-4, with D perhaps TRBD1 (5 bases). V was trimmed by 7 bases and J by 10 bases, leaving 13 bases between them. This CDR3 is built from 12 residues. Germline CDR1 is MGHDK and CDR2 is SYGVNS. The CDR3 bases are TGTGCCAGCATTGACGGGGGAGGAAAACTGTTTTTT. The encoded protein is CASIDGGGKLFF.

This clonotype was seen a few times. The gene calls are TRBV19 and TRBJ2-2, with 7 bases lining up with TRBD2. The CDR3 extends over 16 amino acids. J gave up 0 bases and V 3 bases, and 4 bases lay outside the gene matches. Germline CDR1 and CDR2: LNHDA and SQIVND (reference sequence). The CDR3 protein is CASSILLAANTGELFF. CDR3 coding DNA: TGTGCCAGTAGTATCCTCCTAGCGGCGAACACCGGGGAGCTGTTTTTT. Filled out from reference TRBV19 and TRBJ2-2, the complete variable domain reads DGGITQSPKYLFRKEGQNVTLSCEQNLNHDAMYWYRQDPGQGLRLIYYSQIVNDFQKGDIAEGYSVSREKKESFPLTVTSAQKNPTAFYLCASSILLAANTGELFFGEGSRLTVL.

A few counts support this clonotype. The chain couples TRBV7-2 to TRBJ2-1; 8 bases fit TRBD2. The CDR3 is 19 amino acids. Germline-derived CDR1 and CDR2 are SGHTA and FQGNSA. V lost 4 bases to trimming and J lost 0 bases; unmatched junction nucleotides: 14. As DNA, the CDR3 is TGTGCCAGCAGCTCCCGAGCCGCCTTACTAGCGGCCTCCTACAATGAGCAGTTCTTC. It codes for CASSSRAALLAASYNEQFF.

The chain recombines TRBV10-3 with TRBJ1-4, with 8 positions matching TRBD1. The V and J ends lost 5 bases and 4 bases, in that order; junction bases with no gene match: 3. The CDR3 covers 14 residues. CDR1 is ENHRY, CDR2 SYGVKD, per germline. CDR3 bases: TGTGCCATCAGTCAGGGGGCGAGTAATGAAAAACTGTTTTTT. Its translation: CAISQGASNEKLFF.

This clonotype was counted between two and nine times. This chain uses TRBV9 with TRBJ2-3; TRBD2 agrees at 10 bases. With 4 bases clipped from V and 6 bases from J, the junction kept 11 bases outside the gene matches. Germline V gene data show CDR1 as SGDLS and CDR2 as YYNGEE. The CDR3 covers 16 residues. CDR3 sequence: CASSPSLAGDRDTQYF. The DNA for the CDR3 is TGTGCCAGCAGCCCCTCTCTAGCGGGAGATCGGGATACGCAGTATTTT.

V is TRBV5-1 and J is TRBJ2-3; D remains ambiguous. The CDR3 runs 16 residues. Deletions cut 0 bases from V and 3 bases from J, with 14 bases between. Germline V gene data show CDR1 as SGHRS and CDR2 as YFSETQ. CDR3 loop: CASSLGLDERTDTQYF. For the CDR3, the DNA is TGCGCCAGCAGCTTGGGACTCGATGAAAGGACAGATACGCAGTATTTT. The whole variable domain, remainder taken from reference TRBV5-1 and TRBJ2-3, is KAGVTQTPRYLIKTRGQQVTLSCSPISGHRSVSWYQQTPGQGLQFLFEYFSETQRNKGNFPGRFSGRQFSNSRSEMNVSTLELGDSALYLCASSLGLDERTDTQYFGPGTRLTVL.

The rearrangement joins TRBV29-1 to TRBJ2-1; D not resolved. The CDR3 is 11 residues long. Germline V gene lookup returns CDR1 SQVTM and CDR2 ANQGSEA. Trimming cost V 4 bases and J 8 bases, with 9 bases left between them. CDR3 protein: CSVGDGYEQFF. The CDR3 nucleotides are TGCAGCGTTGGCGACGGATATGAGCAGTTCTTC.

V gene TRBV7-2 combines with J gene TRBJ2-3; 12 bases align to TRBD2. Germline CDR1 reads SGHTA; CDR2 reads FQGNSA. The CDR3 extends over 16 amino acids. V trimming: 5 bases; J trimming: 0 bases; junction bases outside the gene matches: 3. DNA of the CDR3: TGTGCCAGCAGCCCAGGGACTAGCGGGAGCACAGATACGCAGTATTTT. This translates into CASSPGTSGSTDTQYF.

Comment on this clonotype: A single base separates this from a much larger clone, so it may be a read error. The chain recombines TRBV7-2 with TRBJ2-7, with 13 bases that match TRBD2. The junction had 1 base not matched to a gene; V was cut back by 4 bases and J by 4 bases. The CDR3 extends over 14 amino acids. Germline V gene lookup returns CDR1 SGHTA and CDR2 FQGNSA. The DNA for the CDR3 is TGTGCCAGCAGCTGGACTAGCGGGAGTTACGAGCAGTACTTC. It specifies CASSWTSGSYEQYF.

This clonotype turned up a few times. This chain connects TRBV5-1 to TRBJ2-4, with 10 bases identical to TRBD2. The CDR3 has 17 residues. The V and J ends lost 4 bases and 11 bases, in that order; junction bases with no gene match: 18. CDR1 and CDR2 (germline): SGHRS, YFSETQ. Here the CDR3 DNA reads TGCGCCAGCAGCCTGGAAACCCATCTAGCGGGAGATTCCCTTCAGTACTTC. Residues: CASSLETHLAGDSLQYF.

The chain has TRBV20-1 and TRBJ1-1, with no clear D. V was trimmed by 0 bases and J by 1 base, leaving 15 bases between them. Germline-derived CDR1 and CDR2 are DFQATT and SNEGSKA (reference sequence). The CDR3 consists of 16 residues. CDR3 DNA: TGCAGTGCTAGAGACGCCCAAAGGGCGGAGAACACTGAAGCTTTCTTT. This codes for CSARDAQRAENTEAFF.

The chain joins TRBV5-1 to TRBJ1-4; D is ambiguous. Germline values: CDR1 SGHRS, CDR2 YFSETQ. V dropped 4 bases and J dropped 0 bases, with 7 bases sitting between them. The CDR3 runs 14 residues. The CDR3 DNA sequence: TGCGCCAGCAGCCAGAGTGCAACTAATGAAAAACTGTTTTTT. Encoded protein: CASSQSATNEKLFF. Full variable domain (rest looked up from reference TRBV5-1 and TRBJ1-4): KAGVTQTPRYLIKTRGQQVTLSCSPISGHRSVSWYQQTPGQGLQFLFEYFSETQRNKGNFPGRFSGRQFSNSRSEMNVSTLELGDSALYLCASSQSATNEKLFFGSGTQLSVL.

Many counts were recorded for this clonotype. The chain uses TRBV29-1 and TRBJ1-2; D uncertain. The germline V and J ends were trimmed by 4 bases and 2 bases, with 17 bases remaining between them. CDR1 and CDR2 from the germline V gene are SQVTM and ANQGSEA. The CDR3 totals 15 residues. This CDR3 is CSVGSLRIGNYGYTF. For the CDR3, the DNA is TGCAGCGTTGGGTCGTTACGGATCGGCAACTATGGCTACACCTTC.

This clonotype was counted a few times. This chain links TRBV20-1 with TRBJ1-4; no clear D. Germline CDR1 DFQATT, CDR2 SNEGSKA (reference sequence). The CDR3 runs 15 residues. The V end was cut by 3 bases, the J end by 0 bases, with 11 bases between. The CDR3 is CSASLSQSTNEKLFF. The CDR3 nucleotides are TGCAGTGCTAGCTTGTCTCAGTCAACTAATGAAAAACTGTTTTTT.

This clonotype was seen only a few times. CDR3 loop: CASSREIVQPQHF. Here the CDR3 DNA reads TGTGCCAGCAGCCGAGAGATCGTTCAGCCCCAGCATTTT. V and J are TRBV4-2 and TRBJ1-5; D remains unclear. Germline V gives CDR1 LGHNA, CDR2 YNFKEQ. Trimming cost V 4 bases and J 6 bases, with 10 bases left between them. CDR3 size: 13 residues.

This clonotype has more than one count but fewer than ten. V usage is TRBV20-1 and J usage is TRBJ1-1; D is unresolved. The CDR3 is 12 residues long. V lost 5 bases to trimming and J lost 0 bases, with 7 bases between them. Per germline, CDR1 DFQATT and CDR2 SNEGSKA (reference sequence). The CDR3, as DNA: TGCAGTGCTCACCGGGTGAACACTGAAGCTTTCTTT. Its protein is CSAHRVNTEAFF.

This clonotype was counted ten times or more. DNA of the CDR3: TGCGCCAGCAGCTTGGTTACTACCAACACCGGGGAGCTGTTTTTT. Amino acid sequence: CASSLVTTNTGELFF. The gene calls are TRBV5-1 and TRBJ2-2; D unresolved. The CDR3 has 15 amino acids. The germline CDR1 and CDR2 sequences are SGHRS and YFSETQ. V was cut by 0 bases and J by 2 bases, with 8 bases left in between.

The chain joins TRBV20-1 to TRBJ2-1; 11 positions agree with TRBD2. CDR1 and CDR2 (germline): DFQATT, SNEGSKA (reference sequence). V trimming: 6 bases; J trimming: 10 bases; junction bases outside the gene matches: 17. The CDR3 covers 16 residues. As DNA, the CDR3 is TGCAGTGCACCCAGCTCTAGCGGGGGGACTTTGGGGGAGCAGTTCTTC. Residues: CSAPSSSGGTLGEQFF.

This clonotype was seen a few times. The genes are TRBV20-1 and TRBJ2-4; 10 nucleotides match TRBD2. CDR1 is DFQATT, CDR2 SNEGSKA, per germline (reference sequence). After removal of 6 bases from V and 0 bases from J, the junction contained 5 bases not matched to a gene. The CDR3 runs to 15 residues. The CDR3 sequence: CSAHLAGVAKNIQYF. CDR3 DNA: TGCAGTGCCCATCTAGCGGGGGTAGCCAAAAACATTCAGTACTTC.

In its sample, this clonotype was seen a few times. The genes are TRBV4-3 and TRBJ2-7; D is possibly TRBD1 or TRBD2 (5 bases each). This CDR3 spans 14 amino acids. Germline V gene data show CDR1 as LGHNA and CDR2 as YSLEER. The V gene lost 0 bases and the J gene lost 3 bases, with 9 bases spanning the gap. In nucleotides, the CDR3 is TGCGCCAGCAGCCAAGATCGGGACGTCTACGAGCAGTACTTC. Its protein product is CASSQDRDVYEQYF.

This clonotype was seen more than once but under ten times. This chain uses TRBV6-2 or TRBV6-3 with TRBJ1-6; D uncertain. The CDR3 is 16 residues long. V lost 6 bases to trimming and J lost 10 bases, with 22 bases between them. CDR1 is MNHEY and CDR2 is SVGEGT in the germline V gene. This CDR3 reads CASSDRRRGVGSPLHF. CDR3 sequence (DNA): TGTGCCAGCAGCGATAGGAGGCGAGGAGTCGGATCACCCCTCCACTTT.

V usage is TRBV3-1 and J usage is TRBJ2-1; D call uncertain. This CDR3 spans 15 amino acids. CDR1 LGHDT and CDR2 YNNKEL come from the germline V gene (reference sequence). The V end lost 3 bases, the J end lost 0 bases, and 9 bases lay between the germline ends. CDR3 in DNA: TGTGCCAGCAGCCACGAGTTAAGCTCCTACAATGAGCAGTTCTTC. Translation gives CASSHELSSYNEQFF.

The sample holds one count of this clonotype. The rearrangement links TRBV20-1 to TRBJ2-1, with TRBD2 as a possible D gene (6 bases). CDR1 is DFQATT, CDR2 SNEGSKA, per germline (reference sequence). The V and J ends lost 5 bases and 7 bases respectively, with 9 bases between them. The CDR3 length is 11 residues. The CDR3 DNA is TGCAGTGCTGAACGGGAGAATGAGCAGTTCTTC. Translating gives CSAERENEQFF.

The genes are TRBV6-5 and TRBJ2-3; D might be TRBD2 (6 bases). V gave up 0 bases and J gave up 5 bases, with 9 bases separating them. CDR3 size: 14 residues. Germline values: CDR1 MNHEY, CDR2 SVGAGI. The CDR3 nucleotides are TGTGCCAGCAGTTACTCGGTCGGGGGAGATACGCAGTATTTT. Amino acids: CASSYSVGGDTQYF.

The chain recombines TRBV5-4 with TRBJ2-5; 10 nucleotides align to TRBD2. V gave up 2 bases and J gave up 5 bases; unmatched junction bases: 6. CDR3 length: 15 residues. Germline lookup yields CDR1 SGHNT and CDR2 YYREEE (reference sequence). CDR3 DNA sequence: TGTGCCAGCAGCTTTGGAGCGGGAGGGGGGGAGACCCAGTACTTC. Amino acids: CASSFGAGGGETQYF. Variable domain in full (rest from reference TRBV5-4 and TRBJ2-5): ETGVTQSPTHLIKTRGQQVTLRCSSQSGHNTVSWYQQALGQGPQFIFQYYREEENGRGNFPPRFSGLQFPNYSSELNVNALELDDSALYLCASSFGAGGGETQYFGPGTRLLVL.

This clonotype was found a few times. The chain carries TRBV7-2 and TRBJ1-5; no clear D gene. In germline, CDR1 is SGHTA, CDR2 FQGNSA. V gave up 4 bases and J gave up 5 bases, with 12 bases separating them. CDR3 size: 14 residues. CDR3 nucleotides: TGTGCCAGCAGCTCTCGGTGGGGTGATCAGCCCCAGCATTTT. Translating gives CASSSRWGDQPQHF.